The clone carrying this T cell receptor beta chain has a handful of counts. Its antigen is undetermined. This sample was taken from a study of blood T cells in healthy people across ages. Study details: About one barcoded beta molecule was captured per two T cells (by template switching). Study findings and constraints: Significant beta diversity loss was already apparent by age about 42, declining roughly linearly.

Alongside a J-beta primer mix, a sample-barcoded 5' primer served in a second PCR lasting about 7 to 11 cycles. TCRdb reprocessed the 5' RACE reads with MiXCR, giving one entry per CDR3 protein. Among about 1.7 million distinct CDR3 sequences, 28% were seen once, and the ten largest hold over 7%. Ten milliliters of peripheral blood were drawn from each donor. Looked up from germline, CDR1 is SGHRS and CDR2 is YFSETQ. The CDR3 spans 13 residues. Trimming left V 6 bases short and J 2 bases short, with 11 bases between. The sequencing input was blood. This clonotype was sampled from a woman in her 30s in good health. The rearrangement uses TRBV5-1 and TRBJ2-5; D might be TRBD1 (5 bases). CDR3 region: CASNADRQETQYF. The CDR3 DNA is TGCGCCAGCAACGCCGACAGACAAGAGACCCAGTACTTC.